This note documents a single T cell receptor beta chain sequence. Trimming stripped 0 bases from V and 6 bases from J, with 13 bases between. There are 14 residues in the CDR3. CDR1 is SGDLS and CDR2 is YYNGEE in the germline V gene. The data were obtained in a study of blood T cell repertoires in COVID-19. Profiled with immunoSEQ multiplex PCR; TCRdb holds only in-frame clones, not every one. The sample shows under 150,000 clones, roughly 84% of them seen only once. The sequence was obtained from a woman in her 50s who had been exposed to COVID-19. Specimen: PBMCs or T cells enriched from blood (not recorded which). The rearrangement uses TRBV9 and TRBJ2-7; no reliable D call. CDR3 sequence reads: CASSVAPATGEQYF. The CDR3 DNA is TGTGCCAGCAGCGTAGCCCCCGCCACCGGCGAGCAGTACTTC.